The 30 T cell receptor beta chains listed next were all sequenced from one sample in a study of a mutant IDH1 vaccine in newly diagnosed glioma. Using immunoSEQ multiplex PCR, the repertoire was profiled, and TCRdb retains in-frame clones only, with some absent. The sample has around 37,000 clones; 60% to 80% are singletons. Time point indicated: baseline, week 1 (first vaccination visit). Treatment meaning: pre-vaccination baseline after standard-of-care therapy. The source was PBMCs, collected from a glioma patient treated with radiotherapy, temozolomide or both. Receptor source: a man in his forties with glioma. Some clones in this sample may be carry-over from other donors' samples.

Only a few counts were recorded for this clone. This chain uses TRBV9 with TRBJ2-2; 8 bases are shared with TRBD1. V was clipped by 5 bases and J by 6 bases; unmatched bases: 3. This CDR3 has 13 amino acids. The germline V gene has CDR1 SGDLS and CDR2 YYNGEE. The DNA for the CDR3 is TGTGCCAGCAGGGACAGGGCCTCCGGGGAGCTGTTTTTT. Its protein product is CASRDRASGELFF.

The V gene is TRBV10-3, the J gene TRBJ2-7; the match to TRBD1 covers 12 bases. The CDR3 has 15 amino acids. The V gene end was trimmed by 1 base and the J gene end by 6 bases; junction bases not matched to a gene: 4. Germline V CDR1 and CDR2: ENHRY, SYGVKD. CDR3 nucleotides: TGTGCCATCAGTGAGTTCGGGACAGGGGGCCGCGAGCAGTACTTC. Translating it yields CAISEFGTGGREQYF.

V is TRBV30 and J is TRBJ1-4, with 9 nucleotides matching TRBD1. V gave up 1 base and J gave up 0 bases; unmatched junction bases: 9. Germline V gene sequence: CDR1 GTSNPN, CDR2 SVGIG (reference sequence). This CDR3 spans 18 amino acids. CDR3 amino acids: CAWSGGTGPISTNEKLFF. The DNA of the CDR3 is TGTGCCTGGAGTGGCGGGACAGGGCCGATTTCAACTAATGAAAAACTGTTTTTT. Based on the CDR3 plus reference TRBV30 and TRBJ1-4, the full variable domain is SQTIHQWPATLVQPVGSPLSLECTVEGTSNPNLYWYRQAAGRGLQLLFYSVGIGQISSEVPQNLSASRPQDRQFILSSKKLLLSDSGFYLCAWSGGTGPISTNEKLFFGSGTQLSVL.

J is TRBJ2-1 and V is TRBV2, with D tentatively TRBD2 (6 bases). Trimming took 6 bases from V and 5 from J, leaving 14 bases between them. CDR1 and CDR2 (germline): SNHLY, FYNNEI. This CDR3 has 14 amino acids. The CDR3 DNA sequence: TGTGCCAGCAGGCAAATGGTAGCGGACAATGAGCAGTTCTTC. Translated: CASRQMVADNEQFF.

This clone was counted a few times. V gene TRBV29-1 combines with J gene TRBJ1-1; a weak D match, TRBD1 (5 bases). CDR1 and CDR2 from the germline V gene are SQVTM and ANQGSEA. The CDR3 sequence is 13 residues long. Trimming cost V 7 bases and J 0 bases, with 12 bases left between them. In nucleotides, the CDR3 is TGCAGCGCAGTTGACAGATTGAACACTGAAGCTTTCTTT. The encoded protein is CSAVDRLNTEAFF.

This clone was counted a few times. The chain is built from TRBV10-1 and TRBJ1-1; 9 bases fit TRBD1. V dropped 6 bases and J dropped 9; count of bases not matched to a gene: 11. Germline V gene sequence: CDR1 WNHNN, CDR2 SYGVQD (reference sequence). The CDR3 is made up of 14 amino acids. CDR3 nucleotide sequence: TGCGCCAGCAGATCCGCCGGGACAGGGAGCCAAGCTTTCTTT. It encodes CASRSAGTGSQAFF.

This clone is medium-sized in the sample. V and J are TRBV10-2 and TRBJ2-2, with D possibly being TRBD1 (6 bases). Germline V gene lookup returns CDR1 WSHSY and CDR2 SAAADI. CDR3 length: 16 residues. Trimming stripped 4 bases from V and 1 base from J, with 13 bases between. CDR3 sequence (DNA): TGCGCCAGCAGTGGAGGGCCGGGACAGAACACCGGGGAGCTGTTTTTT. This gives the protein CASSGGPGQNTGELFF.

This chain uses TRBV9 with TRBJ1-6; 7 nucleotides agree with TRBD1. This CDR3 is 15 amino acids long. Germline assignment: CDR1 SGDLS and CDR2 YYNGEE. With 3 bases clipped from V and 9 bases from J, the junction kept 9 bases outside the gene matches. CDR3 sequence (DNA): TGTGCCAGCAGCGCGAAGGGGGCTAATAGTTCACCCCTCCACTTT. Residues: CASSAKGANSSPLHF.

The genes are TRBV27 and TRBJ2-7; TRBD1 might be the D (6 bases). Germline CDR1 MNHEY, CDR2 SMNVEV (reference sequence). Deletions cut 6 bases from V and 0 bases from J, with 9 bases between. The CDR3 extends over 13 amino acids. In nucleotides, the CDR3 is TGTGCCAGCAGCGGGGACAACTCCTACGAGCAGTACTTC. Translation: CASSGDNSYEQYF.

V is TRBV30 and J is TRBJ1-6; a weak D match, TRBD1 (5 bases). V lost 2 bases and J lost 8, with 13 bases in between. The CDR3 has 14 amino acids. The germline gives CDR1 GTSNPN, CDR2 SVGIG (reference sequence). CDR3: CAWSSTANYSPLHF. CDR3 in DNA: TGTGCCTGGAGTTCGACAGCCAATTATTCACCCCTCCACTTT.

The rearrangement joins TRBV5-1 to TRBJ1-4, with TRBD1 matching over 12 bases. V gave up 4 bases and J gave up 5 bases; unmatched junction bases: 9. CDR3 length equals 17 residues. From germline, CDR1 is SGHRS and CDR2 YFSETQ. The CDR3 DNA sequence: TGCGCCAGCAGCCCCACGGGACAGGGGGCCCTAAATGAAAAACTGTTTTTT. This codes for CASSPTGQGALNEKLFF.

V is TRBV7-8 and J is TRBJ2-1; 8 bases fit TRBD1. J gave up 0 bases and V 2 bases, and 6 bases lay outside the gene matches. Looked up from germline, CDR1 is SGHVS and CDR2 is FQNEAQ. This CDR3 region has 17 residues. This CDR3 reads CASSLFATGVSYNEQFF. As DNA, the CDR3 is TGTGCCAGCAGCTTATTTGCGACAGGGGTCTCCTACAATGAGCAGTTCTTC.

The chain is built from TRBV19 and TRBJ1-5; D is unresolved. This CDR3 has 13 amino acids. The germline V gene encodes CDR1 LNHDA and CDR2 SQIVND (reference sequence). The ends were cut back, 3 bases at V and 6 bases at J, with 9 bases in the middle. The CDR3 region is CASSISIAQPQHF. DNA of the CDR3: TGTGCCAGTAGTATTTCGATTGCTCAGCCCCAGCATTTT. Full variable domain (remainder filled in from reference TRBV19 and TRBJ1-5): DGGITQSPKYLFRKEGQNVTLSCEQNLNHDAMYWYRQDPGQGLRLIYYSQIVNDFQKGDIAEGYSVSREKKESFPLTVTSAQKNPTAFYLCASSISIAQPQHFGDGTRLSIL.

The chain combines TRBV2 with TRBJ2-7; 10 bases fit TRBD1. CDR1 and CDR2 (germline): SNHLY, FYNNEI. After removal of 6 bases from V and 3 bases from J, the junction contained 2 bases not matched to a gene. The CDR3 consists of 13 residues. CDR3: CASRGDRGYEQYF. DNA for the CDR3: TGTGCCAGCAGGGGGGACAGGGGCTACGAGCAGTACTTC.

In its sample, this clone was seen a few times. The rearrangement links TRBV29-1 to TRBJ1-1, with D maybe TRBD1 (6 bases). The length of the CDR3 is 14 residues. V was shortened by 6 bases and J by 3 bases, with 17 bases between the two germline ends. CDR1 is SQVTM and CDR2 is ANQGSEA in the germline V gene. CDR3 sequence: CSVGGQPWDTEAFF. CDR3 coding DNA: TGCAGCGTGGGAGGACAGCCGTGGGACACTGAAGCTTTCTTT. Filled out from reference TRBV29-1 and TRBJ1-1, the complete variable domain reads SAVISQKPSRDICQRGTSLTIQCQVDSQVTMMFWYRQQPGQSLTLIATANQGSEATYESGFVIDKFPISRPNLTFSTLTVSNMSPEDSSIYLCSVGGQPWDTEAFFGQGTRLTVV.

The V and J genes are TRBV10-1 and TRBJ1-1; D gene uncertain. Germline V gives CDR1 WNHNN, CDR2 SYGVQD (reference sequence). The CDR3 loop spans 13 amino acids. The V end lost 3 bases, the J end lost 2 bases, and 7 bases lay between the germline ends. CDR3 loop: CASSEEDNTEAFF. The CDR3 DNA is TGCGCCAGCAGTGAAGAGGATAACACTGAAGCTTTCTTT.

The chain employs TRBV2 and TRBJ1-1; D is ambiguous. This CDR3 is built from 12 residues. CDR1 and CDR2 from the germline V gene are SNHLY and FYNNEI. Between the trimmed V and J ends, which lost 6 bases and 3 bases, there was a span of 8 bases. CDR3 sequence (DNA): TGTGCCAGCAGACCTTTGGACACTGAAGCTTTCTTT. Its protein is CASRPLDTEAFF.

The CDR3 sequence is CASSLYSLKNTEAFF. Written as DNA, the CDR3 is TGTGCCAGCAGCTTATATTCCCTGAAGAACACTGAAGCTTTCTTT. This chain links TRBV7-2 with TRBJ1-1; the D is unclear. Germline V gene data show CDR1 as SGHTA and CDR2 as FQGNSA. The CDR3 consists of 15 residues. The V end was cut by 2 bases, the J end by 1 base, with 11 bases between.

The table lists this clone with a few counts. This chain connects TRBV5-1 to TRBJ2-1, with D unclear. This CDR3 is 18 amino acids long. Germline V gene lookup returns CDR1 SGHRS and CDR2 YFSETQ. Trimming pared 0 bases from V and 1 base from J, leaving 17 bases between. The CDR3 region has the DNA TGCGCCAGCAGCTTGGCCGGGTTAGGGCCCTTATCCTACAATGAGCAGTTCTTC. It codes for CASSLAGLGPLSYNEQFF.

The V gene is TRBV29-1, the J gene TRBJ1-6, with D unclear. V lost 7 bases and J lost 15, with 16 bases in between. In germline, CDR1 is SQVTM, CDR2 ANQGSEA. The CDR3 covers 11 residues. The CDR3 spells CSASIGRDLHF. The DNA for the CDR3 is TGCAGCGCTAGTATAGGCCGGGACCTCCACTTT.

The genes are TRBV29-1 and TRBJ2-7; 9 bases fit TRBD1. Germline trimming cut 6 bases from V and 5 bases from J; bases unmatched to any gene: 5. The CDR3 loop spans 12 amino acids. Germline CDR1 is SQVTM and CDR2 is ANQGSEA. The CDR3 loop is CSVGTGIHEQYF. CDR3 nucleotides: TGCAGCGTGGGGACAGGGATCCACGAGCAGTACTTC.

The chain is built from TRBV11-2 and TRBJ2-7; weak D call: TRBD2 (6 bases). Germline V gene sequence: CDR1 SGHAT, CDR2 FQNNGV. This CDR3 is 17 amino acids long. V gave up 1 base and J gave up 3 bases, with 19 bases separating them. DNA for the CDR3: TGTGCCAGCAGCTTAGGGTCCCGGGGGAGTGCCAGCTACGAGCAGTACTTC. Translation gives CASSLGSRGSASYEQYF.

The genes are TRBV6-6 and TRBJ2-3; D may be TRBD1 (7 bases). Between the trimmed V and J ends, which lost 5 bases and 3 bases, there was a span of 15 bases. The CDR3 extends over 15 amino acids. Germline CDR1 reads MNHNY; CDR2 reads SVGAGI (reference sequence). The CDR3 coding sequence is TGTGCCAGCAGTGAGACAGGGAGGCTTACAGATACGCAGTATTTT. It codes for CASSETGRLTDTQYF.

The J gene is TRBJ2-3, the V gene TRBV7-3, with D hard to call. With 5 bases removed from V and 0 bases from J, the gap between germline ends came to 9 bases. Germline lookup yields CDR1 SGHTA and CDR2 FQGTGA. This CDR3 spans 14 amino acids. The CDR3 region has the DNA TGTGCCAGCAGCGCCGCATCTAGCACAGATACGCAGTATTTT. It translates to CASSAASSTDTQYF.

J is TRBJ1-6 and V is TRBV18, with 9 bases identical to TRBD1. The CDR3 consists of 16 residues. J was trimmed by 7 bases and V by 2 bases; bases with no gene match: 6. CDR1 KGHSH and CDR2 LQKENI come from the germline V gene. CDR3 nucleotide sequence: TGTGCCAGCTCACCATTTGCAGGACAGGGGAATTCACCCCTCCACTTT. Translating it yields CASSPFAGQGNSPLHF. Full variable domain (missing parts from reference TRBV18 and TRBJ1-6): NAGVMQNPRHLVRRRGQEARLRCSPMKGHSHVYWYRQLPEEGLKFMVYLQKENIIDESGMPKERFSAEFPKEGPSILRIQQVVRGDSAAYFCASSPFAGQGNSPLHFGNGTRLTVT.

CDR3 region: CSVTGGAWTGELFF. DNA for the CDR3: TGCAGCGTGACCGGGGGGGCATGGACCGGGGAGCTGTTTTTT. This chain connects TRBV29-1 to TRBJ2-2; 8 bases map to TRBD2. With 6 bases clipped from V and 5 bases from J, the junction kept 8 bases outside the gene matches. Germline CDR1 and CDR2: SQVTM and ANQGSEA. CDR3 length: 14 residues.

The J gene is TRBJ2-3, the V gene TRBV6-6, with 9 nucleotides matching TRBD2. There are 13 residues in the CDR3. The germline gives CDR1 MNHNY, CDR2 SVGAGI (reference sequence). V was pared by 6 bases and J by 8 bases, with 6 bases of the junction left unmatched. The CDR3 spells CASSFSGGGTQYF. In DNA, the CDR3 is TGTGCCAGCAGCTTTAGCGGGGGAGGTACGCAGTATTTT.

The rearrangement links TRBV15 to TRBJ1-2; D gene ambiguous. The CDR3 spans 15 residues. The V end was cut by 2 bases, the J end by 7 bases, with 17 bases between. CDR1 and CDR2 (germline): LNHNV, YYDKDF (reference sequence). The CDR3 here is CATSRIPPPGSGYTF. In DNA form, the CDR3 reads TGTGCCACCAGCAGAATCCCCCCCCCGGGGTCTGGCTACACCTTC. Full variable domain (rest looked up from reference TRBV15 and TRBJ1-2): DAMVIQNPRYQVTQFGKPVTLSCSQTLNHNVMYWYQQKSSQAPKLLFHYYDKDFNNEADTPDNFQSRRPNTSFCFLDIRSPGLGDTAMYLCATSRIPPPGSGYTFGSGTRLTVV.

This clone was found once. V is TRBV10-3 and J is TRBJ2-2, with D perhaps matching TRBD2 (5 bases). CDR3 length: 16 residues. From germline, CDR1 is ENHRY and CDR2 SYGVKD. Trimming removed 0 bases at V and 1 base at J, with 9 bases between. The DNA of the CDR3 is TGTGCCATCAGTGAGTCGGTCGGAGGGAACACCGGGGAGCTGTTTTTT. It encodes CAISESVGGNTGELFF.

This chain's CDR3 is CASSLAWGNTIYF. In nucleotides, the CDR3 is TGTGCCAGCAGCTTAGCCTGGGGAAACACCATATATTTT. The genes are TRBV11-2 and TRBJ1-3; no definite D call. The CDR3 has 13 residues. Germline V gene sequence: CDR1 SGHAT, CDR2 FQNNGV. V lost 1 base, J lost 4 bases, and 5 bases lay in between. The full variable domain, completed using reference TRBV11-2 and TRBJ1-3, is EAGVAQSPRYKIIEKRQSVAFWCNPISGHATLYWYQQILGQGPKLLIQFQNNGVVDDSQLPKDRFSAERLKGVDSTLKIQPAKLEDSAVYLCASSLAWGNTIYFGEGSWLTVV.